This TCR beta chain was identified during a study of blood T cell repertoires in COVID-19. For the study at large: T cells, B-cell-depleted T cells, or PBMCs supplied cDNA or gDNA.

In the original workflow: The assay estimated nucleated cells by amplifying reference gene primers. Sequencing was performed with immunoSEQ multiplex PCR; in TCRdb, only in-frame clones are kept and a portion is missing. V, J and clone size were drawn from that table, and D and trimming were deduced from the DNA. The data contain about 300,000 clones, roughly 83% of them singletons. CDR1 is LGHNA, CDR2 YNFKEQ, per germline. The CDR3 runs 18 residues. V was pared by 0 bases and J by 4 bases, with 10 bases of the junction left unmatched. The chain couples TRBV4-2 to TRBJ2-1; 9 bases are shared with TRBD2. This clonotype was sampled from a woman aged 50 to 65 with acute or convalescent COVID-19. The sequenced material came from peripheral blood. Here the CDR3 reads CASSQDRASGKGYNEQFF. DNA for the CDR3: TGTGCCAGCAGCCAAGATCGGGCTAGCGGGAAAGGGTACAATGAGCAGTTCTTC.